Given below is one T cell receptor beta chain in context. Measured with immunoSEQ multiplex PCR; TCRdb has only the in-frame clones, and not every one. The sample lists around 170,000 clones, 85% to 95% occurring once. This entry belongs to a study of blood T cell repertoires in COVID-19. The CDR3 spans 13 residues. V gave up 7 bases and J gave up 2 bases; unmatched junction bases: 0. CDR1 and CDR2 from the germline V gene are MDHEN and SYDVKM. The sequence was obtained from a man between 50 and 59 years old with acute or convalescent COVID-19. This chain links TRBV28 with TRBJ2-5; 11 bases match TRBD2. Material for sequencing was peripheral blood. The chain's CDR3 is CASIAGGQETQYF. DNA of the CDR3: TGTGCCAGCATAGCGGGGGGGCAAGAGACCCAGTACTTC.